The text below deals with one T cell receptor beta chain. The data were taken from a study of human T cells and chemical hapten exposure. TCRdb processed the RACE reads anew with MiXCR; each CDR3 protein has one entry. The data show 45,000 to 60,000 distinct CDR3 sequences, 12% seen once. From germline, CDR1 is SNHLY and CDR2 FYNNEI. This CDR3 is 13 amino acids long. The V segment lost 5 bases and the J segment 7 bases; nucleotides outside the gene matches: 4. Time point given: patch test 3, about 24 weeks after DPC sensitization. Treatment in this sample: therapeutic diphenylcyclopropenone sensitization with weekly scalp DPC.

The sequence was collected from a man aged 30 to 45 with alopecia areata. Some clones in this sample may be carry-over from other donors' samples. This rearrangement joins TRBV2 to TRBJ2-2; 7 bases agree with TRBD1. Sequences were derived from whole blood, sampled in connection with sensitization to the hapten diphenylcyclopropenone (DPC). In DNA, the CDR3 is TGTGCCAGCAGTTCACAGGGGCACGGGGAGCTGTTTTTT. It specifies CASSSQGHGELFF.